The source of this TCR beta chain is a study of T-cell reconstitution after alpha-beta-depleted transplantation in children. Whole-study findings and limits: The authors attributed T-cell counts and diversity one year after transplant mostly to newly produced T cells. About two months after transplant, alpha-beta T cells reportedly came from several hundred expanded graft clones.

The germline V gene encodes CDR1 SGHRS and CDR2 YFSETQ. The CDR3 runs to 14 residues. Trimming shortened V by 2 bases and J by 3 bases, and 9 bases separated the two germline ends. Note on this clonotype: The target antigen is unknown.

Unique molecular identifiers were incorporated when the TCRbeta library was constructed. TCRdb redid the calling of the PCR reads with MiXCR, one entry per CDR3 protein. The sample lists approximately 800,000 distinct CDR3 sequences; roughly 15% were seen once. The TCR sequence derives from a male patient younger than 18 who had a stem cell transplant for acute lymphoblastic leukemia, so the T cells may come from the graft donor. The chain combines TRBV5-1 with TRBJ1-5, with D possibly TRBD1 on 6 matching bases. This material consisted of PBMCs, mostly from graft donor cells, taken 360 days after TCRalphabeta/CD19-depleted stem cell transplant. CDR3 residues: CASSFQGNNQPQHF. The DNA for the CDR3 is TGCGCCAGCAGCTTTCAGGGGAACAATCAGCCCCAGCATTTT.